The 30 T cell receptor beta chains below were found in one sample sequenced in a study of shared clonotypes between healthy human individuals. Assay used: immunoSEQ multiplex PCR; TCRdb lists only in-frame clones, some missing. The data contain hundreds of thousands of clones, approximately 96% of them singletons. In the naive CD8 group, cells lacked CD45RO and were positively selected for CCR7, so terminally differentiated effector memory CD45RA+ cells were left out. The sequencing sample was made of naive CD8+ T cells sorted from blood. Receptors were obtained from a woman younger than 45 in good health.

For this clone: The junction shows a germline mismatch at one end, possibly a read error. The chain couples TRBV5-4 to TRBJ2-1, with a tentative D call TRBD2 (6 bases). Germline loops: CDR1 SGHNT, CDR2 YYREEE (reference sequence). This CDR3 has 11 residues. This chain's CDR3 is CASSLFRERLF. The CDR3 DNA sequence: TGTGCCAGCAGCTTATTCCGGGAGCGCCTCTTC.

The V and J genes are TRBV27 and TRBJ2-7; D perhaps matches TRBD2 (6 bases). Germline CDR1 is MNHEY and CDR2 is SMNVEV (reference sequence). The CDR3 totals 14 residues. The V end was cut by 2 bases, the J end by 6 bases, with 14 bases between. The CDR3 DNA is TGTGCCAGCAGTTTAATCGGGGGAGCGGGCGAGCAGTACTTC. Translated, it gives CASSLIGGAGEQYF.

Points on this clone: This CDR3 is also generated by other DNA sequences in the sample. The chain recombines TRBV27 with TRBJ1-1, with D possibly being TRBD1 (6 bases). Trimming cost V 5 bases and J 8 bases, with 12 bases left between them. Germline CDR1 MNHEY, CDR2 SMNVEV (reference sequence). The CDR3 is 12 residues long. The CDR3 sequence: CASSPQGTEAFF. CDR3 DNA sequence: TGTGCCAGCAGTCCCCAGGGGACCGAAGCTTTCTTT.

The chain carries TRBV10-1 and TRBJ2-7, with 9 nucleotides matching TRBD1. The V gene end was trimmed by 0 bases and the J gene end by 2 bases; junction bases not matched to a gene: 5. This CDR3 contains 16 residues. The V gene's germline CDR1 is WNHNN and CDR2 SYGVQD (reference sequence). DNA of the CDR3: TGCGCCAGCAGTGAGTCGATGGGACAGGGAGCCTACGAGCAGTACTTC. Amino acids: CASSESMGQGAYEQYF.

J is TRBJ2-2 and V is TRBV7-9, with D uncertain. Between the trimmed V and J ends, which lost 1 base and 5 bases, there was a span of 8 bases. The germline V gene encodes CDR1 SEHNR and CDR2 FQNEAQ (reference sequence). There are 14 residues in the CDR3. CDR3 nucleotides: TGTGCCAGCAGCTTAGAGTTTAGGACCGGGGAGCTGTTTTTT. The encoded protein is CASSLEFRTGELFF.

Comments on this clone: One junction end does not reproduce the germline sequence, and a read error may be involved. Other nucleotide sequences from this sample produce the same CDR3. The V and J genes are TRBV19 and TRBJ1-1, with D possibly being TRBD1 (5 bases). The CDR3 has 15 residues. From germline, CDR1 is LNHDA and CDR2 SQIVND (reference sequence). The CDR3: CASSIDDRAGTEAFF. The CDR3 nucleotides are TGCGCCAGTAGTATAGACGACAGAGCTGGCACTGAAGCTTTCTTT. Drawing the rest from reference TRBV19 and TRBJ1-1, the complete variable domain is DGGITQSPKYLFRKEGQNVTLSCEQNLNHDAMYWYRQDPGQGLRLIYYSQIVNDFQKGDIAEGYSVSREKKESFPLTVTSAQKNPTAFYLCASSIDDRAGTEAFFGQGTRLTVV.

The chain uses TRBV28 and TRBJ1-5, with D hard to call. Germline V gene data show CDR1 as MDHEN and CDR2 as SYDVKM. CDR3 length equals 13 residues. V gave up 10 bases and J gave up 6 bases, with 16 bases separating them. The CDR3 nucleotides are TGTGCCACCATAGAGGTTTTCGGTCAGCCCCAGCATTTT. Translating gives CATIEVFGQPQHF.

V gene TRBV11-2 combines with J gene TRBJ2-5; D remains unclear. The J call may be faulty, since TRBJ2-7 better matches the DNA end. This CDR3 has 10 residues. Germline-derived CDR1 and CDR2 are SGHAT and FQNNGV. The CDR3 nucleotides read TGTGCCAGCAGCATCTACGAGCAGTACTTC. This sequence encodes CASSIYEQYF.

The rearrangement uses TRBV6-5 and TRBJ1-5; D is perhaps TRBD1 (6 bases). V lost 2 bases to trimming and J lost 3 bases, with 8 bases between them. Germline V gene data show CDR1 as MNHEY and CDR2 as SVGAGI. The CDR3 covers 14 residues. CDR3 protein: CASSYRGFNQPQHF. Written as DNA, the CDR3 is TGTGCCAGCAGTTACAGGGGGTTCAATCAGCCCCAGCATTTT.

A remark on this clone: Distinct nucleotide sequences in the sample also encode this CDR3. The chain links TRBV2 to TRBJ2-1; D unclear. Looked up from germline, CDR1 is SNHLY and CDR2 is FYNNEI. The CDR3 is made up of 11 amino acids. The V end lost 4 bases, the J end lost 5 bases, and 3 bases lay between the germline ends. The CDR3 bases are TGTGCCAGCAGTGGCAACAATGAGCAGTTCTTC. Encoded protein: CASSGNNEQFF.

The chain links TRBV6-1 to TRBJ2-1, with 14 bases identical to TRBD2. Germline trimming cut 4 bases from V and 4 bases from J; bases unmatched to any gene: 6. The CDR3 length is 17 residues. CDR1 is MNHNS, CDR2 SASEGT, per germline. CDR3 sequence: CASSGLTSGRGYNEQFF. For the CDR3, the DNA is TGTGCCAGCAGTGGGTTGACTAGCGGGAGGGGTTACAATGAGCAGTTCTTC.

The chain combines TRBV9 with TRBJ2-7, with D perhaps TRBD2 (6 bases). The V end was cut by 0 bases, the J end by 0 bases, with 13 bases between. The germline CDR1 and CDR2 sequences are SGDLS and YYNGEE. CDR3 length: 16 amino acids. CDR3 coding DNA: TGTGCCAGCAGCGTAGCTACGGGGGAACCCTCCTACGAGCAGTACTTC. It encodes CASSVATGEPSYEQYF.

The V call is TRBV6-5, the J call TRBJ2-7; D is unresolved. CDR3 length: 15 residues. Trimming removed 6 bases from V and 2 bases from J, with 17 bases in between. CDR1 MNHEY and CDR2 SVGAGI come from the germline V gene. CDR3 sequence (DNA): TGTGCCAGCAGCCCTGTAAGAGCCGGCGCCTACGAGCAGTACTTC. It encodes CASSPVRAGAYEQYF.

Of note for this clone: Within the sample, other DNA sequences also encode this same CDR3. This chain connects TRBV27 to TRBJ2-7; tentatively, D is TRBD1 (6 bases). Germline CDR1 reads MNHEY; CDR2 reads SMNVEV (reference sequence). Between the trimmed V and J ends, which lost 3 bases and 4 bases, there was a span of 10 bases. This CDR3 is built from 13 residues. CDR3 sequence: CASSFGTSYEQYF. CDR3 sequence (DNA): TGTGCCAGCAGTTTCGGGACATCTTACGAGCAGTACTTC.

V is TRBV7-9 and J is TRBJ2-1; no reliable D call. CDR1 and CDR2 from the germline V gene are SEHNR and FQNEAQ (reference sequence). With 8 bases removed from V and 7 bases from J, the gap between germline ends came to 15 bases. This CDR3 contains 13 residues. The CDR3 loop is CASLVVGWNEQFF. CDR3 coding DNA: TGTGCCAGCCTTGTAGTCGGGTGGAATGAGCAGTTCTTC.

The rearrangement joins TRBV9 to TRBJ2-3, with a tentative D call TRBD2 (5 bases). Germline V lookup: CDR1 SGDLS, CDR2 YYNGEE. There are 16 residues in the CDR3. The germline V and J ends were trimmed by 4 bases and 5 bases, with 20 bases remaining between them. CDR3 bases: TGTGCCAGCAGCCCCAGAAGAGGGCCGCGAGGAGATACGCAGTATTTT. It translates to CASSPRRGPRGDTQYF.

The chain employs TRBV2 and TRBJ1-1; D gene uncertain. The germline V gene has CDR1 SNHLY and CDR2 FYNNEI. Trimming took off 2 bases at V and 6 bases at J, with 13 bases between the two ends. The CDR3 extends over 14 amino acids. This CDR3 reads CASSESPGTPEAFF. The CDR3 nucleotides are TGTGCCAGCAGTGAATCCCCGGGAACCCCTGAAGCTTTCTTT.

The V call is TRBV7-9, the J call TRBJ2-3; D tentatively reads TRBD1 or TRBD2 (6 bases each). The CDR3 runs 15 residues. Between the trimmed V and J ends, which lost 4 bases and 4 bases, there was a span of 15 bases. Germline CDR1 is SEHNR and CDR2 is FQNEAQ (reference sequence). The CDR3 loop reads CASSSRGAQADTQYF. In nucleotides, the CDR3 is TGTGCCAGCAGCTCGAGGGGGGCGCAGGCAGATACGCAGTATTTT.

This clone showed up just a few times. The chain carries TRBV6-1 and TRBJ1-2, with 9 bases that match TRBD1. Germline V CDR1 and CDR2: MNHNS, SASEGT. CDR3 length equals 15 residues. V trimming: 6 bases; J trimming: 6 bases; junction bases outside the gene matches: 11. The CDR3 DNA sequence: TGTGCCAGCAGCCGGGACAGGGCTCCCGGGGATGGCTACACCTTC. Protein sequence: CASSRDRAPGDGYTF.

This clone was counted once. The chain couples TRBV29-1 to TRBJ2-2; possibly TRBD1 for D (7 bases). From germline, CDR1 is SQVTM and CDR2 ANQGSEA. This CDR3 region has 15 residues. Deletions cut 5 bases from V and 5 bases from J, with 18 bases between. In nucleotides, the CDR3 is TGCAGCGTTCAGTATGGGGCAGGGGGGACCGGGGAGCTGTTTTTT. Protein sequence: CSVQYGAGGTGELFF.

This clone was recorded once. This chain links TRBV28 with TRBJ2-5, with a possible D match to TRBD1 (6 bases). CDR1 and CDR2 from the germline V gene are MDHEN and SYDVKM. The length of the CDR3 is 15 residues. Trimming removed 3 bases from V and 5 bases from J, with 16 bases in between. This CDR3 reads CASSFTGRGFETQYF. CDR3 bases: TGTGCCAGCAGTTTTACGGGCAGGGGATTCGAGACCCAGTACTTC.

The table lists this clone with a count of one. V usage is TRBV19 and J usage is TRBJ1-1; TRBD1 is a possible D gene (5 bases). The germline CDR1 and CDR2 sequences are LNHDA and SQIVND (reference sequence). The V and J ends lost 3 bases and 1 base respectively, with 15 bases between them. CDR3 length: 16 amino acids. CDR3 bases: TGTGCCAGTAGTATTTCTTGGGCGGGGGGGAACACTGAAGCTTTCTTT. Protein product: CASSISWAGGNTEAFF.

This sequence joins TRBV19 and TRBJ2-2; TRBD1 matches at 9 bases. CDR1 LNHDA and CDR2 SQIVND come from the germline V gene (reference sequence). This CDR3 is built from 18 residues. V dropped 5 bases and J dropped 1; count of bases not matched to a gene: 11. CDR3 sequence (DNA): TGTGCCAGTAGTCCTCACCCCGGGACAGGGCGGAACACCGGGGAGCTGTTTTTT. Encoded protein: CASSPHPGTGRNTGELFF.

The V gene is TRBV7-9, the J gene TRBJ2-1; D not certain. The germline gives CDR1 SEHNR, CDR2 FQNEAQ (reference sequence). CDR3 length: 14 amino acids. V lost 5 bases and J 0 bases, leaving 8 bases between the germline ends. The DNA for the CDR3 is TGTGCCAGCAGCATAGGGTCCTCCTACAATGAGCAGTTCTTC. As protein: CASSIGSSYNEQFF.

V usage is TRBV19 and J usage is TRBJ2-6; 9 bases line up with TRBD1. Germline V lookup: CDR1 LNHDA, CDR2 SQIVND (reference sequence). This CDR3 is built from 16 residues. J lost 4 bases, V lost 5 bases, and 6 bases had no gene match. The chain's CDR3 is CASSVGTGTGANVLTF. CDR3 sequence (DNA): TGTGCCAGTAGTGTCGGGACAGGGACCGGGGCCAACGTCCTGACTTTC.

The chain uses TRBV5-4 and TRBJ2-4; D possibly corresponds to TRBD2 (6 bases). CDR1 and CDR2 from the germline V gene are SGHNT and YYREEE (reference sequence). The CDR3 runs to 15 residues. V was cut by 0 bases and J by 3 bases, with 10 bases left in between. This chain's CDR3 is CASSLAGGGKNIQYF. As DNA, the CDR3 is TGTGCCAGCAGCTTGGCCGGGGGAGGCAAAAACATTCAGTACTTC.

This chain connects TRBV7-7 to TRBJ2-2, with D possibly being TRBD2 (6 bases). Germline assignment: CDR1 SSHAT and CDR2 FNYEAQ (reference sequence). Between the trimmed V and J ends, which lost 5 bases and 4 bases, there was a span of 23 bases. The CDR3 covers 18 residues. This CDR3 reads CASSLQEGSGSSTGELFF. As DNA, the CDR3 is TGTGCCAGCAGCCTCCAGGAGGGATCGGGATCGTCCACCGGGGAGCTGTTTTTT.

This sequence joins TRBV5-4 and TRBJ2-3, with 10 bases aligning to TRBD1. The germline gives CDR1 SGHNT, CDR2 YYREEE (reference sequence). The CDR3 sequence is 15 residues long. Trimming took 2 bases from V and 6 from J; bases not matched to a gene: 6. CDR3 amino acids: CASSFATGGSDTQYF. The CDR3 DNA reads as TGTGCCAGCAGCTTTGCGACAGGGGGCTCGGATACGCAGTATTTT.

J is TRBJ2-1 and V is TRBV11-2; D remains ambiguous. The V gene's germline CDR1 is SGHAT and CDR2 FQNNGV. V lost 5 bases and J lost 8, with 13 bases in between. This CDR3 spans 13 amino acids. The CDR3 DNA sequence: TGTGCCAGCAGCGGGCCCCCGAGTTATGAGCAGTTCTTC. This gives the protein CASSGPPSYEQFF.

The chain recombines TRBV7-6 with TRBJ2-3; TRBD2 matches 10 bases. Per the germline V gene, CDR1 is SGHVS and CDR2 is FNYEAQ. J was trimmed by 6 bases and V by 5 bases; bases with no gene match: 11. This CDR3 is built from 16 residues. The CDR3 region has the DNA TGTGCCAGCAGCGCCGGGACTAGCGAGAGCCCCGATACGCAGTATTTT. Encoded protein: CASSAGTSESPDTQYF.